This T cell receptor (beta chain) was observed in a study of beta chain features in type 1 diabetes (dated by TCRdb to the late 2010s). Turning to the overall study: No differences in mean age, gender distribution, total cell number or subset yield were found between patients and healthy donors. In the study, recently diagnosed type 1 diabetes patients and matched healthy donors were compared on the TCRB repertoires of their sorted circulating CD4+ T cell subsets. Whereas all 30 or so donors provided naive and central memory subsets, regulatory and stem cell-like memory subsets were isolated from just 8 patients and about 8 healthy donors. A total of roughly 110 million sorted cells were examined across all samples, and the number of cells per subset was strongly correlated with RNA yield.

On this clone itself: Its antigen is not yet known. Base quality data are lacking; no much larger clone is found one base away.

The High Capacity cDNA Reverse Transcription Kit was used to reverse transcribe all of the isolated RNA, meaning that expressed TCRB transcripts were what got sequenced. Deep immunoSEQ sequencing was performed on naive, central memory and regulatory T cell samples, with an average of about 3.57 million total reads per sample. Sorted cells were lysed in RLT buffer and RNA was extracted with DNase-treated RNeasy Micro or Mini kits, depending on cell number. To prevent cross-contamination, every cell subset was processed on its own, while patient and healthy donor samples were processed together. TCRB sequences were amplified from cDNA with the immunoSEQ multiplex PCR, producing 87-bp fragments spanning the CDR3 region. Amplicons were sequenced on the Illumina HiSeq platform. On the authors' methods: Synthetic template baselines were used to correct PCR bias computationally, reads within Hamming distance 2 were collapsed together, and singletons that could not be merged were discarded. Reads were aligned to IMGT to assign V, D and J genes, CDR3 length, and insertions or deletions at six rearrangement sites. Within each subset, clonotype counts were normalized to sorted cell number, and only after that were true diversity and Gini coefficients computed with the tcR R package. Repertoire sharing was quantified using the overlap coefficient calculated on TCRB nucleotide sequences. Out-of-frame TCRB sequences from naive cells were analyzed as a proxy for the pre-selection repertoire. TCRdb provides this immuneACCESS table in a form limited to in-frame rearrangements. Some clones are lacking; in checked studies, under half of them reflect an unresolved V gene, and why the rest are absent is not known. The V and J calls and clone size come from that table; D and trimming were worked out from the DNA. This sample has 640,000 or so clones in its table, and over 12% of those were observed once. The top ten hold 0.035% to 0.045% of the sample.

General findings and caveats noted by the study authors: Because cDNA rather than genomic DNA was sequenced, highly expressing activated cells could have been over-represented, although no difference in activation and CD3 levels was found between groups. Naive, central memory and regulatory TCRB repertoires appeared to be more similar among patients than among healthy donors. PCR might favor shorter templates, but patient and control samples were amplified and corrected together, so any skew would affect both groups equally. A moderate but significant shortening of TCRB CDR3 length was observed in type 1 diabetes patients in all four CD4+ subsets. Patients with type 1 diabetes made fewer insertions and deleted more nucleotides at VDJ recombination sites, implying thymic rearrangement abnormalities. HLA sub-analyses involved small numbers of individuals, so any influence of HLA type on TCRB rearrangement remained unresolved.

At the junction V is shortened by 4 bases and J by 8 bases; bases outside the gene matches: 8. The CDR3 numbers 15 residues from cysteine through phenylalanine. The sequence is cut down to CDR3 DNA, 45 bases in frame from base 1. In the germline V gene, CDR1 corresponds to SGDLS and CDR2 to YYNGEE. From each donor, a single peripheral blood sample of about 100 mL on average was drawn into heparinised tubes. A BD FACSAria II was used to sort naive, central memory, regulatory and stem cell-like memory CD4+ T cells with a panel that included CD45RO, CCR7, CD25, CD127, CD95 and CD27. Every sorted population had a purity above 95%. Right away, PBMCs were isolated by Lymphoprep density gradient centrifugation and were stained directly, with no culture step. To minimize batch effects, samples were stained and sorted in pairs, one healthy donor with one patient per experiment.

Sequenced input: naive CD4+ T cells from blood. The cell subset or site label, read with the paper, signifies: true naive CD4+ T cells. The clonotype originates from a man aged 18 to 29 with type 1 diabetes. The chain employs TRBV9 and TRBJ1-4, with 10 junctional bases fitting TRBD1. CDR3 protein: CASSSDRGRKEKLFF. The nucleotide sequence is given as TGTGCCAGCAGCTCAGACAGGGGGCGCAAGGAAAAACTGTTTTTT.